This T cell receptor (beta chain) originates from a study of metastatic and nonmetastatic thyroid tumors. Overall study context: For malignant and benign thyroid patients, tumor or nodule tissue and blood were the sources whose repertoires were compared.

Via MiXCR, TCRdb re-called the PCR reads. This table holds around 21,000 clones, approximately 37% found once. Thyroid surgery was preceded by no treatment in any patient. V was clipped by 3 bases and J by 11 bases, with 10 bases between them. This CDR3 spans 11 amino acids. This clone has a handful of counts. The receptor comes from a female donor with papillary thyroid cancer or a benign thyroid nodule (not recorded which). Some clones in this sample may be carry-over from other donors' samples. The chain combines TRBV12-3 or TRBV12-4 with TRBJ1-1; D gene ambiguous. Input material: tumor tissue. CDR3 amino acids: CASSLGREAFF. Here the CDR3 DNA reads TGTGCCAGCAGTTTGGGGAGGGAGGCTTTCTTT.